Sequencing of this T cell receptor beta chain was carried out in a study of blood T cells in healthy people across ages. The CDR3 spans 15 residues. Germline V gives CDR1 DFQATT, CDR2 SNEGSKA (reference sequence). V gave up 3 bases and J gave up 7 bases, with 19 bases separating them. Primers used in a second PCR of roughly 7 to 11 cycles were a sample-barcoded 5' primer and a J-beta primer mix. TCRdb used MiXCR to reprocess the 5' RACE reads, holding one entry per CDR3 protein. The sample holds 1.5 million to 2 million distinct CDR3 sequences; 40% to 55% are singletons and the top ten take 2.1%. This clonotype was sampled from a woman aged 35 to 49 in good health. Sequencing was done on a sample of blood. The rearrangement links TRBV20-1 to TRBJ2-1; perhaps TRBD1 as D (5 bases). CDR3 region: CSARGNGHFLNEQFF. CDR3 coding DNA: TGCAGTGCTAGGGGGAACGGACATTTCCTGAATGAGCAGTTCTTC.